These T cell receptor beta chains were read from a single sample in a study of siplizumab effects on memory and regulatory T cells. Clones were sequenced by immunoSEQ multiplex PCR, and TCRdb holds only the in-frame ones, with some missing. The table has more than 60,000 clones, about 96% seen once; the top ten hold 0.08% to 0.1%. The sequencing input was naive CD8+ T cells sorted from blood. Receptor source: a human donor in good health. Both conserved end residues are part of each CDR3.

j_gene: TRBJ2-5
v_gene: TRBV21-1
CDR3aa: CASKGPAPVQETQYF

j_gene: TRBJ2-1
v_gene: TRBV7-6
CDR3aa: CASSPSLGNEQFF

j_gene: TRBJ2-3
v_gene: TRBV9
CDR3aa: CASSAYSGGAPDTQYF

j_gene: TRBJ1-4
v_gene: TRBV19
CDR3aa: CASRGTGQQTNEKLFF

j_gene: TRBJ1-5
v_gene: TRBV30
CDR3aa: CAWSLPDTSNQPQHF

j_gene: TRBJ1-4
v_gene: TRBV19
CDR3aa: CASNLQHNEKLFF

j_gene: TRBJ2-5
v_gene: TRBV6-5
CDR3aa: CASSYEGGNLETQYF

j_gene: TRBJ2-1
v_gene: TRBV5-1
CDR3aa: CASSPGQGYNEQFF

j_gene: TRBJ2-7
v_gene: TRBV19
CDR3aa: CATAKDTTGQATYEQYF

j_gene: TRBJ2-7
v_gene: TRBV13
CDR3aa: CASSLGDNEQYF

j_gene: TRBJ1-2
v_gene: TRBV20-1
CDR3aa: CSAPDGYGYTF

j_gene: TRBJ1-5
v_gene: TRBV19
CDR3aa: CASSWDNYSNQPQHF

j_gene: TRBJ2-5
v_gene: TRBV7-2
CDR3aa: CASSLVVLAGGRPQTQYF

j_gene: TRBJ1-2
v_gene: TRBV11-2
CDR3aa: CASSPGGNYGYTF

j_gene: TRBJ2-7
v_gene: TRBV7-6
CDR3aa: CASSPPGAYEQYF

j_gene: TRBJ2-3
v_gene: TRBV7-9
CDR3aa: CASSLAQGATDTQYF

j_gene: TRBJ1-1
v_gene: TRBV7-9
CDR3aa: CASSLVPGPEAFF

j_gene: TRBJ2-5
v_gene: TRBV27
CDR3aa: CASSSRTSEETQYF

j_gene: TRBJ1-6
v_gene: TRBV6-5
CDR3aa: CASSSSTGSHNSPLHF

j_gene: TRBJ2-1
v_gene: TRBV18
CDR3aa: CASSPGSYNEQFF

j_gene: TRBJ2-1
v_gene: TRBV7-7
CDR3aa: CASSLDAYNEQFF

j_gene: TRBJ2-7
v_gene: TRBV7-3
CDR3aa: CASSSGQGSSYEQYF

j_gene: TRBJ1-1
v_gene: TRBV4-1
CDR3aa: CASSQELQGIEAFF

j_gene: TRBJ2-3
v_gene: TRBV5-4
CDR3aa: CASSPAWGFGDTQYF

j_gene: TRBJ1-1
v_gene: TRBV5-4
CDR3aa: CASSWGAVNTEAFF

j_gene: TRBJ2-3
v_gene: TRBV29-1
CDR3aa: CSVDPPGLAGFLTDTQYF

j_gene: TRBJ2-3
v_gene: TRBV19
CDR3aa: CASSMGLARPSTDTQYF

j_gene: TRBJ2-3
v_gene: TRBV23-1
CDR3aa: CARQKPSGGATDTQYF

j_gene: TRBJ2-7
v_gene: TRBV4-1
CDR3aa: CASSQRDSHSYEQYF

j_gene: TRBJ1-1
v_gene: TRBV11-1
CDR3aa: CASPGQANTEAFF

j_gene: TRBJ1-3
v_gene: TRBV4-3
CDR3aa: CASSQNQPGGSGNTIYF

j_gene: TRBJ2-5
v_gene: TRBV15
CDR3aa: CATSGGGLETQYF

j_gene: TRBJ2-1
v_gene: TRBV4-1
CDR3aa: CASSQEGIAANNEQFF

j_gene: TRBJ1-1
v_gene: TRBV7-9
CDR3aa: CASSLRQGNTEAFF

j_gene: TRBJ2-1
v_gene: TRBV6-6
CDR3aa: CASRYITSYDEQFF

j_gene: TRBJ2-7
v_gene: TRBV4-1
CDR3aa: CASSQEPGQGPYEQYF

j_gene: TRBJ1-2
v_gene: TRBV7-9
CDR3aa: CASSLGGDRGFYGYTF

j_gene: TRBJ1-4
v_gene: TRBV13
CDR3aa: CASSLAQNEKLFF

j_gene: -
v_gene: TRBV19
CDR3aa: CASSPGHSYEQYF

j_gene: TRBJ2-5
v_gene: TRBV11-2
CDR3aa: CASSLDPPGTDKETQYF

j_gene: TRBJ2-2
v_gene: TRBV5-6
CDR3aa: CASSPASGWRGTGELFF

j_gene: TRBJ1-4
v_gene: TRBV7-6
CDR3aa: CASSLQGAGEKLFF

j_gene: TRBJ2-1
v_gene: TRBV27
CDR3aa: CASSFGPDNEQFF

j_gene: TRBJ2-5
v_gene: TRBV5-1
CDR3aa: CASSLGVLRADETQYF

j_gene: TRBJ2-5
v_gene: TRBV9
CDR3aa: CASSSGTPGETQYF

j_gene: TRBJ1-2
v_gene: TRBV5-1
CDR3aa: CASSSYPTEINYGYTF

j_gene: TRBJ2-7
v_gene: TRBV6-6
CDR3aa: CASSPSGGAFYEQYF

j_gene: TRBJ2-7
v_gene: TRBV19
CDR3aa: CASSFAGLSYEQYF

j_gene: TRBJ2-7
v_gene: TRBV29-1
CDR3aa: CSVAEGAGEQYF

j_gene: TRBJ1-6
v_gene: TRBV4-2
CDR3aa: CASSHGLLGNSPLHF

j_gene: TRBJ2-5
v_gene: TRBV5-4
CDR3aa: CASSHGDNQETQYF

j_gene: TRBJ1-2
v_gene: TRBV19
CDR3aa: CASSINSYGYTF

j_gene: TRBJ1-2
v_gene: TRBV6-1
CDR3aa: CASSDPQGPSGYTF

j_gene: TRBJ1-1
v_gene: TRBV4-1
CDR3aa: CASSQDQVDNTEAFF

j_gene: TRBJ2-7
v_gene: TRBV4-1
CDR3aa: CASSLLIQGEGYEQYF

j_gene: TRBJ2-1
v_gene: TRBV9
CDR3aa: CASSVVTGGMNEQFF

j_gene: TRBJ2-2
v_gene: TRBV9
CDR3aa: CATAGSANTGELFF

j_gene: TRBJ1-1
v_gene: TRBV5-3
CDR3aa: CAGLDRNTEAFF

j_gene: TRBJ1-2
v_gene: TRBV6-6
CDR3aa: CASSYSSRGMSGYTF

j_gene: TRBJ2-2
v_gene: TRBV4-1
CDR3aa: CASRARPQGSMNTGELFF